These 2 T cell receptor beta chains originate from one sample sequenced in a study of T-cell reconstitution after alpha-beta-depleted transplantation in children. Unique molecular identifiers featured in how the TCRbeta library was prepared. Using its own MiXCR run on the PCR reads, TCRdb lists one record per CDR3 protein. The table has fewer than 350,000 distinct CDR3 sequences, around a tenth seen once. The sequenced sample was peripheral blood, obtained 180 days after TCRalphabeta/CD19-depleted stem cell transplant. Receptor source: a male patient between 2 and 9 years old who had a stem cell transplant for chronic granulomatous disease, so the T cells may come from the graft donor.

In this sample, this clonotype turned up a few times. The rearrangement uses TRBV12-3 or TRBV12-4 and TRBJ2-2; D is possibly TRBD2 (6 bases). V gave up 3 bases and J gave up 2 bases, with 22 bases separating them. The CDR3 length is 19 residues. The CDR3 sequence is CASSLGLAALGGNTGELFF. The CDR3 DNA follows: TGTGCCAGCAGTTTGGGTTTGGCAGCCCTGGGAGGAAACACCGGGGAGCTGTTTTTT.

Only a few counts were recorded for this clonotype. The genes are TRBV14 and TRBJ2-3; D is perhaps TRBD2 (6 bases). This CDR3 is 16 amino acids long. Trimming removed 0 bases from V and 6 bases from J, with 16 bases in between. Germline assignment: CDR1 SGHDN and CDR2 FVKESK. In DNA form, the CDR3 reads TGTGCCAGCAGCCAAGATCTGCGGGCTAGCGCGGATACGCAGTATTTT. Translated, it gives CASSQDLRASADTQYF.